This TCR beta chain was obtained from a study of identical twins. The germline V and J ends were trimmed by 4 bases and 5 bases, with 19 bases remaining between them. CDR1 SGHRS and CDR2 YFSETQ come from the germline V gene. CDR3 size: 15 residues. Broader study findings: Invariant cells of the MAIT and iNKT types might have partly distorted the zero-insertion analyses. Excess twin sharing in beta out-of-frame sequences was weaker.

One entry per CDR3 protein results from TCRdb running MiXCR on the 5' RACE reads. The sample gives 500,000 to 650,000 distinct CDR3 sequences, about 7.6% of which show up once; 1.6% is in the top ten. This clonotype was recorded at least ten times. Its target is unknown. Another study also made use of these data, one on yellow fever vaccine responses in identical twins.

The sequencing sample was made of PBMCs. The J gene is TRBJ2-7, the V gene TRBV5-1; D is possibly TRBD2 (7 bases). This receptor was identified in a woman aged 18-30 years in good health. As DNA, the CDR3 is TGCGCCAGCAGCCTACAGGGCGGGAGTTCCGACGAGCAGTACTTC. Translation: CASSLQGGSSDEQYF.